This T cell receptor (beta chain) was found in a study of T cell responses to AZD1222 COVID-19 vaccine. The protocol was immunoSEQ multiplex PCR, while the TCRdb copy is restricted to in-frame clones and leaves out a portion. The data show around 110,000 clones, about 92% seen once. There are 14 residues in the CDR3. Per the germline V gene, CDR1 is LNHDA and CDR2 is SQIVND (reference sequence). The V and J ends lost 6 bases and 7 bases respectively, with 15 bases between them. The J gene is TRBJ1-4, the V gene TRBV19, with a tentative D call TRBD1 (5 bases). The starting material was peripheral blood, obtained on day 0 of AZD1222 vaccination. This receptor was obtained from an adult in good health. CDR3 residues: CASRLGRRGEKLFF. CDR3 DNA sequence: TGTGCCAGTAGATTGGGGCGTCGGGGTGAAAAACTGTTTTTT. Looking up the rest from reference TRBV19 and TRBJ1-4 gives the full variable domain: DGGITQSPKYLFRKEGQNVTLSCEQNLNHDAMYWYRQDPGQGLRLIYYSQIVNDFQKGDIAEGYSVSREKKESFPLTVTSAQKNPTAFYLCASRLGRRGEKLFFGSGTQLSVL.